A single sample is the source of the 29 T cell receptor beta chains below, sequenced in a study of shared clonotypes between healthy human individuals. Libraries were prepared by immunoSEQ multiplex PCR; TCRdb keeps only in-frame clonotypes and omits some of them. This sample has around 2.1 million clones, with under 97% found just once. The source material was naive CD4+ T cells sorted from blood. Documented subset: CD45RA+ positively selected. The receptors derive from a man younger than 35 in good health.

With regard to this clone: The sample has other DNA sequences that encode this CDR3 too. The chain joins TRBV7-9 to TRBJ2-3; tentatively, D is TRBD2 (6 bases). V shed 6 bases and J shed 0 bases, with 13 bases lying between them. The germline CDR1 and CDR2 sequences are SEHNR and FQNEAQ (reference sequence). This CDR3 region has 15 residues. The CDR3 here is CASSLAGRSTDTQYF. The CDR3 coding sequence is TGTGCCAGCAGTCTTGCGGGACGGAGCACAGATACGCAGTATTTT.

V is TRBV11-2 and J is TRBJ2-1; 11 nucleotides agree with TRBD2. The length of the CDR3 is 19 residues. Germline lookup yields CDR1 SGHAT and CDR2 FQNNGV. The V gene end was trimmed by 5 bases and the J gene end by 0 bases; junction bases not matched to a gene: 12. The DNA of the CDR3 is TGTGCCAGCAGCACCAGAATAGCGGGGGGGCGGAGCTCCTACAATGAGCAGTTCTTC. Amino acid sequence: CASSTRIAGGRSSYNEQFF. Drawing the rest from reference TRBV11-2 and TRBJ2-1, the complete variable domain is EAGVAQSPRYKIIEKRQSVAFWCNPISGHATLYWYQQILGQGPKLLIQFQNNGVVDDSQLPKDRFSAERLKGVDSTLKIQPAKLEDSAVYLCASSTRIAGGRSSYNEQFFGPGTRLTVL.

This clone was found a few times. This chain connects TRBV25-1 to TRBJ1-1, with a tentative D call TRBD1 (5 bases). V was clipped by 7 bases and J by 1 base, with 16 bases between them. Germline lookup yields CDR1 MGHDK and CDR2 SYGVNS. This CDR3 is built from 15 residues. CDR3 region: CASTVGQPGNTEAFF. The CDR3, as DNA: TGTGCCAGCACTGTGGGGCAGCCAGGGAACACTGAAGCTTTCTTT. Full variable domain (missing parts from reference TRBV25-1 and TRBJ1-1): EADIYQTPRYLVIGTGKKITLECSQTMGHDKMYWYQQDPGMELHLIHYSYGVNSTEKGDLSSESTVSRIRTEHFPLTLESARPSHTSQYLCASTVGQPGNTEAFFGQGTRLTVV.

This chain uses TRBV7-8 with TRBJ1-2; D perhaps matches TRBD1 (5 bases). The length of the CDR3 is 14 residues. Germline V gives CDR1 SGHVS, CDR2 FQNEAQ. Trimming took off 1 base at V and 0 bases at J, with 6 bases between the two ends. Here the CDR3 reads CASSLGTTNYGYTF. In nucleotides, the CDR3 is TGTGCCAGCAGCTTAGGGACAACTAACTATGGCTACACCTTC.

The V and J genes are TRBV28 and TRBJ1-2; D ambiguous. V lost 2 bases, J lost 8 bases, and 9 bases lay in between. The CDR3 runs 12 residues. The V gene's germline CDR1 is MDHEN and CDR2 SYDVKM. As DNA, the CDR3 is TGTGCCAGCAGTTTAAAAGGGCACGGCTACACCTTC. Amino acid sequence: CASSLKGHGYTF.

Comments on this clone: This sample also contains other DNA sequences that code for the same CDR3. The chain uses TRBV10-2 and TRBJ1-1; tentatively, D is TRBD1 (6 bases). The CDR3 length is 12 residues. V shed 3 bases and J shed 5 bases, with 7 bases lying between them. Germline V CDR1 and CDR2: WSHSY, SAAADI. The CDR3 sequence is CASSERGTEAFF. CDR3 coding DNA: TGCGCCAGCAGTGAAAGGGGGACTGAAGCTTTCTTT.

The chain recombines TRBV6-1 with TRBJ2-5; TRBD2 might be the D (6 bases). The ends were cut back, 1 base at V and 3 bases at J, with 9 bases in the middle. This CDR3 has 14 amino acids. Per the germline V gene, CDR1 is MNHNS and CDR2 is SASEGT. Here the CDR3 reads CASSEGGGKETQYF. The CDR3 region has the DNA TGTGCCAGCAGTGAAGGGGGAGGAAAAGAGACCCAGTACTTC.

The CDR3, as DNA: TGTGCCAGCAGTTCCCCTCAGGAGCAGTACTTC. Translation: CASSSPQEQYF. The chain recombines TRBV6-5 with TRBJ2-7; no reliable D call. Germline V gives CDR1 MNHEY, CDR2 SVGAGI. V gave up 4 bases and J gave up 7 bases, with 8 bases separating them. The CDR3 has 11 amino acids.

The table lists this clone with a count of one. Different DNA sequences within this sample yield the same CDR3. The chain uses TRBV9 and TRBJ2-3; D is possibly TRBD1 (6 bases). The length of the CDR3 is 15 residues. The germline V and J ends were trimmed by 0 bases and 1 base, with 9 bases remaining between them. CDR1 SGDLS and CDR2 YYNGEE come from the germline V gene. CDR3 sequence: CASSVGGPGTDTQYF. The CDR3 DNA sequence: TGTGCCAGCAGCGTAGGGGGGCCGGGCACAGATACGCAGTATTTT.

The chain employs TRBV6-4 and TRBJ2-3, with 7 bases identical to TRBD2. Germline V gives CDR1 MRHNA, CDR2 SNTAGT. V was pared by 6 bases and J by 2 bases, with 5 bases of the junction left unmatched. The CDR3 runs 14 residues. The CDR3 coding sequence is TGTGCCAGCAGCCCCGGGACTACCACAGATACGCAGTATTTT. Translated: CASSPGTTTDTQYF.

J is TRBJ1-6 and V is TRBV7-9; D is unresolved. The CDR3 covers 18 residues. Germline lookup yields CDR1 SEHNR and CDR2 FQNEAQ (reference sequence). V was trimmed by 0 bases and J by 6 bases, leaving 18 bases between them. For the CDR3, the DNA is TGTGCCAGCAGCTTAGCCCCAACAGCATCTGGGGTTAATTCACCCCTCCACTTT. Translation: CASSLAPTASGVNSPLHF.

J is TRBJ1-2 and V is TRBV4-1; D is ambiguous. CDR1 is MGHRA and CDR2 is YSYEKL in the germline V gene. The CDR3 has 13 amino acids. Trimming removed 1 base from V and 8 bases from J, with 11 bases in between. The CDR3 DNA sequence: TGCGCCAGCAGCCAAGGGCGGATCCGCGGCTACACCTTC. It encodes CASSQGRIRGYTF.

The CDR3 region has the DNA TGTGCCAGCAGCTTAAACTTGGCTCCCGGGGAGCTGTTTTTT. Translated: CASSLNLAPGELFF. V is TRBV7-2 and J is TRBJ2-2; D is ambiguous. Trimming took 2 bases from V and 6 from J, leaving 10 bases between them. Germline V gives CDR1 SGHTA, CDR2 FQGNSA. The length of the CDR3 is 14 residues.

CDR3 residues: CASSLNSYGYTF. The DNA of the CDR3 is TGTGCCAGCAGCTTAAACAGCTATGGCTACACCTTC. V usage is TRBV11-2 and J usage is TRBJ1-2; the D is unclear. Trimming removed 2 bases from V and 4 bases from J, with 5 bases in between. Looked up from germline, CDR1 is SGHAT and CDR2 is FQNNGV. There are 12 residues in the CDR3.

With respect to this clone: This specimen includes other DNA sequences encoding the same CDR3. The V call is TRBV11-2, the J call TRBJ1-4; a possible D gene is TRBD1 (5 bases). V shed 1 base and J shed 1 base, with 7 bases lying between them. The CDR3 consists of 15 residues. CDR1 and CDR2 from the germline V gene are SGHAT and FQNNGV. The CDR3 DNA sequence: TGTGCCAGCAGCTTAGGACAGAGAACTAATGAAAAACTGTTTTTT. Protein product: CASSLGQRTNEKLFF.

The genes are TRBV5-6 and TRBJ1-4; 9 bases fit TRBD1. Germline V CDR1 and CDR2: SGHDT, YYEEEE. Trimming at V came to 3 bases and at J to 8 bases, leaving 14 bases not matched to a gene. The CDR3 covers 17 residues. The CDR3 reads CASSSWGQGRNREKLFF. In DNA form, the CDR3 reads TGTGCCAGCAGCTCTTGGGGACAGGGAAGGAATAGGGAAAAACTGTTTTTT. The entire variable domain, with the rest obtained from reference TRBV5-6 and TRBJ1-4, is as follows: DAGVTQSPTHLIKTRGQQVTLRCSPKSGHDTVSWYQQALGQGPQFIFQYYEEEERQRGNFPDRFSGHQFPNYSSELNVNALLLGDSALYLCASSSWGQGRNREKLFFGSGTQLSVL.

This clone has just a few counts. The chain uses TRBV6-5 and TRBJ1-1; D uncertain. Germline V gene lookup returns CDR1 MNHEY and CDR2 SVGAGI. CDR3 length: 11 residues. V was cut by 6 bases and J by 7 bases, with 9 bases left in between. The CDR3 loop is CASSPGLEAFF. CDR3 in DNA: TGTGCCAGCAGCCCCGGGCTTGAAGCTTTCTTT.

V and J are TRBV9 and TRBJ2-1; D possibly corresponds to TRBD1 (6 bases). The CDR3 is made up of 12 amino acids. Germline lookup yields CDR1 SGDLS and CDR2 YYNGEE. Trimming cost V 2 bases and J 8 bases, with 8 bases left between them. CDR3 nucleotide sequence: TGTGCCAGCAGCGTGCAGGGGTATGAGCAGTTCTTC. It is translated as CASSVQGYEQFF. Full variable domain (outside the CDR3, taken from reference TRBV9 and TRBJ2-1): DSGVTQTPKHLITATGQRVTLRCSPRSGDLSVYWYQQSLDQGLQFLIQYYNGEERAKGNILERFSAQQFPDLHSELNLSSLELGDSALYFCASSVQGYEQFFGPGTRLTVL.

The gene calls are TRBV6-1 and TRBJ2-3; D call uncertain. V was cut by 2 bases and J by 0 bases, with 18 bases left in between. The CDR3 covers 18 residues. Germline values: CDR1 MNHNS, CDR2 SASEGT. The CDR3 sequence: CASSEFVPGTASTDTQYF. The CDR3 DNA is TGTGCCAGCAGTGAATTTGTCCCCGGAACGGCTAGCACAGATACGCAGTATTTT.

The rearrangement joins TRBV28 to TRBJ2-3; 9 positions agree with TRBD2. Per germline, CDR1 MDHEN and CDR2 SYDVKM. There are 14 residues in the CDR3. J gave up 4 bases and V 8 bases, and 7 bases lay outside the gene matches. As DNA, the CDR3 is TGTGCCAGCCTTGGTAGCGGGGGCGCAGATACGCAGTATTTT. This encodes CASLGSGGADTQYF.

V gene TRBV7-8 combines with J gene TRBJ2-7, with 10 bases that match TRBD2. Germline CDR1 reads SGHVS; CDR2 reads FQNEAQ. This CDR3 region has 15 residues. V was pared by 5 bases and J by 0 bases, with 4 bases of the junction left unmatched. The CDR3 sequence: CASSRTSGTSYEQYF. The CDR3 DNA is TGTGCCAGCAGCCGGACTAGCGGTACCTCCTACGAGCAGTACTTC. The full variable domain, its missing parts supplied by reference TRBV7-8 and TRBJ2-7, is GAGVSQSPRYKVAKRGQDVALRCDPISGHVSLFWYQQALGQGPEFLTYFQNEAQLDKSGLPSDRFFAERPEGSVSTLKIQRTQQEDSAVYLCASSRTSGTSYEQYFGPGTRLTVT.

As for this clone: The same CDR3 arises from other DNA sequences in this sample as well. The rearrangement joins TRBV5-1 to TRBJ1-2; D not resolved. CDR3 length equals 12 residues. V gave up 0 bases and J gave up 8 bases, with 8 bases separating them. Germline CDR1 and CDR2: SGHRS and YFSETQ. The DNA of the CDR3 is TGCGCCAGCAGCTTGGAGGCCTACGGCTACACCTTC. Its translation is CASSLEAYGYTF.

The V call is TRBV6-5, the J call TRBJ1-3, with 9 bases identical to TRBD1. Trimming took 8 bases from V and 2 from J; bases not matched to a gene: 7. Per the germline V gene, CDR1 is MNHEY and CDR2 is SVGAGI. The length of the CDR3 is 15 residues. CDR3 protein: CASGKQGAAGNTIYF. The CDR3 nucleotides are TGTGCCAGCGGCAAACAGGGGGCTGCTGGAAACACCATATATTTT.

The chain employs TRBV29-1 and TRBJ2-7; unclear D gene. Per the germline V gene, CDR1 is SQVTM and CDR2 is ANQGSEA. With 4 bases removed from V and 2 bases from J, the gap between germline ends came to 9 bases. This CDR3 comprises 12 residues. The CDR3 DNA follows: TGCAGCGTTGCAGGAGCCGCCTACGAGCAGTACTTC. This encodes CSVAGAAYEQYF.

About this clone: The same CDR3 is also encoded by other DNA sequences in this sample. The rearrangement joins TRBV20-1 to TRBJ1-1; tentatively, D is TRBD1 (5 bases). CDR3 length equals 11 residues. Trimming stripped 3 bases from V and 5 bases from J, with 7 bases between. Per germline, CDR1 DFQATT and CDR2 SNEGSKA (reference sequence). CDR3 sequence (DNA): TGCAGTGCTAGGCAGGGAACTGAAGCTTTCTTT. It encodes CSARQGTEAFF.

CDR3 nucleotides: TGCGCCAGCAGCCCCCGGGATCCCTGGCGCCCCGGGGAGCTGTTTTTT. Its protein product is CASSPRDPWRPGELFF. The chain employs TRBV5-1 and TRBJ2-2, with D perhaps TRBD2 (5 bases). The germline gives CDR1 SGHRS, CDR2 YFSETQ. The CDR3 is 16 amino acids. V lost 4 bases and J lost 6, with 19 bases in between.

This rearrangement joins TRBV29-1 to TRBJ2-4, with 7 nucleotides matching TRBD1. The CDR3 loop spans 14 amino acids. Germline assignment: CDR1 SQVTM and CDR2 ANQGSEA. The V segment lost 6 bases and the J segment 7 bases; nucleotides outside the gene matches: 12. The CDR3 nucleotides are TGCAGCGTCGGACCCGGGACAGAGAATAACATTCAGTACTTC. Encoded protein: CSVGPGTENNIQYF.

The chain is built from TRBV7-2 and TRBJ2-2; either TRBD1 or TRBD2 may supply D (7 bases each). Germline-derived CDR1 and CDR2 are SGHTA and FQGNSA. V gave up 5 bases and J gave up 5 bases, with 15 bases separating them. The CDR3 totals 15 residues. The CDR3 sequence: CASSGGGQRTGELFF. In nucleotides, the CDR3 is TGTGCCAGCAGCGGGGGGGGACAGAGGACCGGGGAGCTGTTTTTT.

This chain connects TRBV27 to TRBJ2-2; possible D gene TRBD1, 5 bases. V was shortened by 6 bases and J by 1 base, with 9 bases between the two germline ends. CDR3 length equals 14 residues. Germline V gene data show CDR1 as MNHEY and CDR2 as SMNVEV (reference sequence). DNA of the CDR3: TGTGCCAGCAGGCAGGGTGGGAACACCGGGGAGCTGTTTTTT. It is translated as CASRQGGNTGELFF.